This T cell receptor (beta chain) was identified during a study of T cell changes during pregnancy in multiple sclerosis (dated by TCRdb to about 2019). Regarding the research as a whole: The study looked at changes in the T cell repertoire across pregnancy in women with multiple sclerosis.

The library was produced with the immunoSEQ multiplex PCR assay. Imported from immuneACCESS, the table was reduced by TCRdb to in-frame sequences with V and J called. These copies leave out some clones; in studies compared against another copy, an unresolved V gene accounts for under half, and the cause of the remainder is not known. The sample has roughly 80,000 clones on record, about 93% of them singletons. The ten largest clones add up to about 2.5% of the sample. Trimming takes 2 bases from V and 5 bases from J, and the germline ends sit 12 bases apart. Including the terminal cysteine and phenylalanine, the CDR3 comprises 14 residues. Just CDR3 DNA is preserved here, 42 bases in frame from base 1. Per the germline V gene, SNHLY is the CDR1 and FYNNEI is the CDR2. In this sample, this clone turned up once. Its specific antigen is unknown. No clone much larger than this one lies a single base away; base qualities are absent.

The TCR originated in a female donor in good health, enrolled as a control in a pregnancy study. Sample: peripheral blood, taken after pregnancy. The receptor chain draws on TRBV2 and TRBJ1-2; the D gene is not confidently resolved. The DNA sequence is TGTGCCAGCAGTGAAATACTATATGTGTATGGCTACACCTTC. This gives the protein CASSEILYVYGYTF.